This T cell receptor (beta chain) was recorded in a study of beta chain features in type 1 diabetes (dated by TCRdb to the late 2010s). Describing the broader study: No differences in mean age, gender distribution, total cell number or subset yield were found between patients and healthy donors. Across all samples, fewer than 110,000,000 sorted cells were examined, and cell number per subset correlated strongly with RNA yield. The study compared TCRB repertoires of sorted circulating CD4+ T cell subsets between recently diagnosed type 1 diabetes patients and matched healthy donors. Whereas all 30 or so donors provided naive and central memory subsets, regulatory and stem cell-like memory subsets were isolated from just 8 patients and roughly eight healthy donors. Study-wide conclusions, independent of this receptor: Shorter templates might have been favored by PCR, but patient and control samples were amplified and corrected together, so both groups would have been affected equally by any skew. HLA sub-analyses involved small numbers of individuals, so any influence of HLA type on TCRB rearrangement remained unresolved. Naive, central memory and regulatory TCRB repertoires appeared more similar among patients than among healthy donors. Patients with type 1 diabetes made fewer insertions and deleted more nucleotides at VDJ recombination sites, implying thymic rearrangement abnormalities. Because cDNA was sequenced instead of genomic DNA, highly expressing activated cells could be over-represented, though the groups showed no difference in activation or CD3 levels. In all four CD4+ subsets, TCRB CDR3 length was moderately but significantly shorter in type 1 diabetes patients.

The High Capacity cDNA Reverse Transcription Kit was used to reverse transcribe all of the isolated RNA, meaning that expressed TCRB transcripts were what got sequenced. Naive, central memory and regulatory T cell samples underwent deep immunoSEQ sequencing, averaging around 3.7 million total reads per sample. After sorted cells were lysed in RLT buffer, RNA was extracted with DNase-treated RNeasy Micro or Mini kits, with the choice depending on cell number. To prevent cross-contamination, every cell subset was processed on its own, while patient and healthy donor samples were processed together. The immunoSEQ multiplex PCR was used to amplify TCRB sequences from cDNA, yielding 87-bp fragments that span the CDR3 region. The amplicons were sequenced using the Illumina HiSeq platform. As for the authors' bioinformatics: Synthetic template baselines were used to correct PCR bias computationally, reads within Hamming distance 2 were collapsed together, and singletons that could not be merged were discarded. Reads were aligned to IMGT to assign V, D and J genes, CDR3 length, and insertions or deletions at six rearrangement sites. Within each subset, clonotype counts were normalized to sorted cell number, and only after that were true diversity and Gini coefficients computed with the tcR R package. Repertoire sharing was quantified using the overlap coefficient calculated on TCRB nucleotide sequences. Out-of-frame TCRB sequences from naive cells were analyzed to stand in for the pre-selection repertoire. The source is immuneACCESS, and TCRdb retained only in-frame sequences with V and J called. Part of the clones is not carried over; for the studies checked, unresolved V genes explain less than half of this, and the remainder is unexplained. V, J and clone size are those of that table, while D and trimming were read from the DNA. The sample table lists 630,000 or so clones, roughly 13% of them with a count of one. The ten largest clonotypes hold 0.035% to 0.045% of the sample.

Including cysteine and phenylalanine, the CDR3 has 16 amino acids. The read is trimmed to its CDR3 DNA, 48 bases read in frame from base 1. CDR1 LNHNV and CDR2 YYDKDF are derived from the germline V gene (reference sequence). V has 0 bases trimmed and J has 4 bases trimmed; junction bases matching no gene number 5. From each donor, a single peripheral blood sample of approximately 120 mL on average was drawn into heparinised tubes. A BD FACSAria II and a panel including CD45RO, CCR7, CD25, CD127, CD95 and CD27 were used to sort naive, central memory, regulatory and stem cell-like memory CD4+ T cells. All sorted populations exceeded 95% purity. PBMCs were separated immediately by Lymphoprep density gradient centrifugation and were stained directly, without being cultured. Samples were stained and sorted in pairs, with one healthy donor and one patient per experiment, so that batch effects were minimized.

Turning to this clone: Its specific antigen is unknown. Per-base qualities were not stored, and no clone one base away is much larger.

The chain is assembled from TRBV15 and TRBJ2-3, with 9 bases aligning to TRBD1. The sequenced material came from naive CD4+ T cells from blood. The intended sense of this specimen's cell subset or site label: true naive CD4+ T cells. The sequence was collected from a man younger than 30 with type 1 diabetes. CDR3 region: CATSRDPQGASDTQYF. Read as DNA, the sequence is TGTGCCACCAGCAGAGATCCACAGGGGGCATCAGATACGCAGTATTTT. Where the CDR3 stops, the reference TRBV15 and TRBJ2-3 genes take over; the full variable domain is DAMVIQNPRYQVTQFGKPVTLSCSQTLNHNVMYWYQQKSSQAPKLLFHYYDKDFNNEADTPDNFQSRRPNTSFCFLDIRSPGLGDTAMYLCATSRDPQGASDTQYFGPGTRLTVL.